This is a list of T cell receptor beta chains from one sample in a study of cytomegalovirus exposure and HLA in healthy donors. Assay used: immunoSEQ multiplex PCR; TCRdb lists only in-frame clones, some missing. Of fewer than 200,000 clones in the sample, 82% are singletons; the top ten hold under 0.6%. Sequencing was carried out using PBMCs. These receptors came from a woman between 50 and 59 years old in good health and CMV-seronegative. CDR3s include the opening cysteine and the closing phenylalanine or tryptophan. Each record gives: J gene, D gene, V gene, clone size, CDR3 protein, CDR3 DNA. The D gene is left open where the match is weak. Clone size is stated in some rows and not others, as once, few, many or a class when expanded.

>TRBJ2-2|TRBD2|TRBV5-1|-
CASSGQGGRTGELFF
TGCGCCAGCTCCGGGCAGGGAGGGAGAACCGGAGAGCTGTTTTTT
>TRBJ2-3|-|TRBV18|-
CASSPRQGTTDTQYF
TGTGCCAGCTCACCACGGCAGGGCACCACAGATACGCAGTATTTT
>TRBJ1-1|TRBD1|TRBV19|-
CASSIRTGGDTEAFF
TGTGCCAGTAGTATCCGGACAGGTGGGGACACTGAAGCTTTCTTT
>TRBJ1-5|-|TRBV4-1|-
CASSQDRGQPQHF
TGCGCCAGCAGCCAAGATAGGGGGCAGCCCCAGCATTTT
>TRBJ2-5|-|TRBV27|-
CASSFSTELETQYF
TGTGCCAGCAGTTTCTCGACAGAACTAGAGACCCAGTACTTC
>TRBJ2-7|-|TRBV6-1|-
CASSHLGAAYEQYF
TGTGCCAGCAGCCACCTGGGGGCGGCCTACGAGCAGTACTTC
>TRBJ2-5|TRBD2|TRBV5-4|-
CASSPGLAGISQETQYF
TGTGCCAGCAGTCCGGGACTAGCGGGGATTTCCCAAGAGACCCAGTACTTC
>TRBJ2-2|TRBD2|TRBV7-8|few
CASSLGLAGYTGELFF
TGTGCCAGCAGCTTAGGACTAGCGGGGTACACCGGGGAGCTGTTTTTT
>TRBJ2-2|-|TRBV5-1|-
CASVPWDINTGELFF
TGCGCCAGCGTCCCATGGGACATTAACACCGGGGAGCTGTTTTTT
>TRBJ2-7|TRBD2|TRBV19|-
CATAGTSGSYEQYF
TGTGCCACCGCGGGGACTAGCGGGAGCTACGAGCAGTACTTC
>TRBJ2-3|TRBD2|TRBV2|-
CASKNLAGPSTDTQYF
TGTGCCAGCAAAAATCTAGCGGGGCCGTCCACAGATACGCAGTATTTT